The clone carrying this T cell receptor beta chain was seen at least ten times. This entry is derived from a study of T-cell reconstitution after alpha-beta-depleted transplantation in children. Unique molecular identifiers were incorporated when the TCRbeta library was constructed. TCRdb re-analysed the PCR reads in MiXCR, keeping a single row per CDR3 protein. This table holds fewer than 120,000 distinct CDR3 sequences, 9% to 12% found once. The CDR3 spans 16 residues. Trimming removed 2 bases from V and 2 bases from J, with 10 bases in between. CDR1 SGHTA and CDR2 FQGNSA come from the germline V gene.

This chain joins TRBV7-2 and TRBJ2-6; D not resolved. The sequenced sample was PBMCs from the stem cell graft donor, obtained from the stem cell graft. The clonotype was recovered from a human donor who donated a stem cell graft to a child with acute lymphoblastic leukemia. CDR3 protein: CASSLSIRTGANVLTF. CDR3 in DNA: TGTGCCAGCAGCTTAAGTATCAGAACTGGGGCCAACGTCCTGACTTTC.